This T cell receptor (beta chain) emerged from a study of vaccination and CD4 T cells after COVID-19. The study sequenced cultured CD4+ T cell DNA using the Oncomine TCR Beta short-read assay. TCRdb re-derived calls from the PCR reads in MiXCR, one entry per CDR3 protein. The sample lists under 5,500 distinct CDR3 sequences, more than 75% occurring once. Of note for this clonotype: The antigen remains unidentified.

Described treatment: approximately nine-day PBMC culture with coronavirus spike peptide pools or control peptides (ViraFEST assay). The CDR3 loop spans 13 amino acids. The germline CDR1 and CDR2 sequences are SNHLY and FYNNEI. V was pared by 4 bases and J by 3 bases, with 2 bases of the junction left unmatched. The sequenced sample was CD4+ T cells from blood, cultured in vitro. The origin of this receptor is a human donor who had recovered from COVID-19. J is TRBJ2-5 and V is TRBV2, with 7 bases aligning to TRBD2. The CDR3 loop is CASSGDYKETQYF. The CDR3, as DNA: TGTGCCAGCAGTGGGGACTATAAAGAGACCCAGTACTTC. The full variable domain, its missing parts supplied by reference TRBV2 and TRBJ2-5, is EPEVTQTPSHQVTQMGQEVILRCVPISNHLYFYWYRQILGQKVEFLVSFYNNEISEKSEIFDDQFSVERPDGSNFTLKIRSTKLEDSAMYFCASSGDYKETQYFGPGTRLLVL.